The 6 T cell receptor beta chains below all came from one sample that was sequenced in a study of T cell responses to AZD1222 COVID-19 vaccine. Produced via immunoSEQ multiplex PCR; TCRdb's table is partial and in-frame only. This table has 130,000 to 150,000 clones, about nine tenths appearing once. The specimen was peripheral blood, collected on day 0 of MenACWY control vaccination. Receptors originate from an adult in good health.

The chain has TRBV28 and TRBJ1-1, with a weak D call TRBD1 (6 bases). The V gene lost 7 bases and the J gene lost 0 bases, with 12 bases spanning the gap. Germline CDR1 is MDHEN and CDR2 is SYDVKM. The CDR3 sequence is 14 residues long. CDR3 bases: TGTGCCAGCAAAAGGGGGAACATGAACACTGAAGCTTTCTTT. It yields the protein CASKRGNMNTEAFF.

V usage is TRBV27 and J usage is TRBJ2-7, with 10 bases lining up with TRBD1. The V gene's germline CDR1 is MNHEY and CDR2 SMNVEV (reference sequence). The CDR3 sequence is 14 residues long. V dropped 3 bases and J dropped 3; count of bases not matched to a gene: 2. The CDR3 DNA follows: TGTGCCAGCAGTTTCCGGGACAGGGGCTACGAGCAGTACTTC. This translates into CASSFRDRGYEQYF.

J is TRBJ2-7 and V is TRBV5-4, with D unclear. This CDR3 is built from 13 residues. The V end lost 1 base, the J end lost 5 bases, and 10 bases lay between the germline ends. Germline CDR1 and CDR2: SGHNT and YYREEE (reference sequence). This CDR3 is CASSLKSVHEQYF. CDR3 in DNA: TGTGCCAGCAGCTTGAAATCGGTCCACGAGCAGTACTTC.

The chain is built from TRBV15 and TRBJ2-5; D possibly corresponds to TRBD2 (6 bases). The germline V gene encodes CDR1 LNHNV and CDR2 YYDKDF (reference sequence). This CDR3 has 14 residues. The V gene lost 3 bases and the J gene lost 0 bases, with 8 bases spanning the gap. The CDR3: CATSRGDYQETQYF. CDR3 DNA sequence: TGTGCCACCAGCAGGGGGGACTACCAAGAGACCCAGTACTTC.

This clone appeared a single time. The chain links TRBV6-5 to TRBJ1-2; D unresolved. Germline assignment: CDR1 MNHEY and CDR2 SVGAGI. Trimming took 5 bases from V and 2 from J, leaving 6 bases between them. The CDR3 is 12 residues long. The CDR3 reads CASSHGNYGYTF. The CDR3 DNA is TGTGCCAGCAGTCACGGGAACTATGGCTACACCTTC.

The chain combines TRBV6-5 with TRBJ1-4, with D hard to call. Trimming took 2 bases from V and 8 from J, leaving 9 bases between them. The germline V gene has CDR1 MNHEY and CDR2 SVGAGI. This CDR3 is built from 13 residues. CDR3 loop: CASSYGTREKLFF. The DNA of the CDR3 is TGTGCCAGCAGTTACGGCACTCGGGAAAAACTGTTTTTT.